This T cell receptor beta chain comes out of a study of identical twins. Findings and limits, study-wide: When twins shared out-of-frame alpha sequences, those sequences had excess low generation probability. Beta clonotypes that were abundant in cord blood contained fewer insertions, a pattern absent from memory repertoires.

The CDR3 sequence is 15 residues long. The ends lost 2 bases at V and 3 bases at J; junction bases unmatched: 3. Germline values: CDR1 SEHNR, CDR2 FQNEAQ (reference sequence). Template switching (which added a universal primer site) was used, and cDNA carried unique molecular identifiers. TCRdb ran MiXCR on the 5' RACE reads and lists one entry per CDR3 protein. The sample consists of 130,000 to 150,000 distinct CDR3 sequences, roughly 3.5% of them appearing once. This clonotype was recorded at least ten times. The antigen remains unidentified. V usage is TRBV7-9 and J usage is TRBJ1-5; 8 bases fit TRBD1. This clonotype was obtained from a man younger than 35 in good health. The sample taken for sequencing was memory T cells sorted from blood. The CDR3 here is CASSLSGQDNQPQHF. The CDR3 region has the DNA TGTGCCAGCAGCTTATCGGGACAGGACAATCAGCCCCAGCATTTT.